These T cell receptor beta chains were read from a single sample in a study of beta chain features in type 1 diabetes. Repertoires were generated with immunoSEQ multiplex PCR, while TCRdb's copy carries only in-frame clones and drops some. Here the sample spans around 100,000 clones, approximately 30% being singletons. The specimen was central memory CD4+ T cells from blood. The source is a woman aged 18-35 years with type 1 diabetes. CDR3s include the opening cysteine and the closing phenylalanine or tryptophan. The D gene is left open where the match is weak. A clone size is listed for some rows: how often the clone was seen (once, few, many), or a class if it is expanded.

d_gene: -
abundance: few
v_gene: TRBV7-9
j_gene: TRBJ1-5
CDR3nt: TGTGCCAGCAGCTCACAGGGCAATCAGCCCCAGCATTTT
CDR3aa: CASSSQGNQPQHF

d_gene: -
abundance: -
v_gene: TRBV27
j_gene: TRBJ2-3
CDR3nt: TGTGCCAGCAGTGGAGGAAATAGAGTTGAGGGGCAGTATTTT
CDR3aa: CASSGGNRVEGQYF

d_gene: TRBD1
abundance: few
v_gene: TRBV4-1
j_gene: TRBJ1-5
CDR3nt: TGCGCCAGCAGCCAAGGACCGCAACAGGGGCCTTATAGCAATCAGCCCCAGCATTTT
CDR3aa: CASSQGPQQGPYSNQPQHF

d_gene: TRBD1
abundance: -
v_gene: TRBV5-1
j_gene: TRBJ2-5
CDR3nt: TGCGCCAGCAGCTTGGGTCGGGGACAGATCCAAGAGACCCAGTACTTC
CDR3aa: CASSLGRGQIQETQYF

d_gene: -
abundance: -
v_gene: TRBV28
j_gene: TRBJ2-2
CDR3nt: TGTGCCAGCAGTGAGGCAACCGGGGAGCTGTTTTTT
CDR3aa: CASSEATGELFF

d_gene: TRBD1
abundance: few
v_gene: TRBV7-2
j_gene: TRBJ2-3
CDR3nt: TGTGCCAGCAGCAAACCGGGACAGGGCACAGATACGCAGTATTTT
CDR3aa: CASSKPGQGTDTQYF

d_gene: TRBD1
abundance: few
v_gene: TRBV10-1
j_gene: TRBJ2-2
CDR3nt: TGCGCCAGCAGTGAAGGGGGCGAGAACACCGGGGAGCTGTTTTTT
CDR3aa: CASSEGGENTGELFF

d_gene: TRBD1
abundance: few
v_gene: TRBV5-1
j_gene: TRBJ1-1
CDR3nt: TGCGCCAGCAGCTTTACAGGGGACGGGGGTGAAGCTTTCTTT
CDR3aa: CASSFTGDGGEAFF

d_gene: TRBD2
abundance: -
v_gene: TRBV19
j_gene: TRBJ2-3
CDR3nt: TGTGCCAGTAGTGATCCGGGTCTAGCGGGCACAGATACGCAGTATTTT
CDR3aa: CASSDPGLAGTDTQYF

d_gene: -
abundance: -
v_gene: TRBV5-1
j_gene: TRBJ2-1
CDR3nt: TGCGCCAGCAGCTTGGAAAGGAGCTCCTACAATGAGCAGTTCTTC
CDR3aa: CASSLERSSYNEQFF

d_gene: -
abundance: -
v_gene: TRBV19
j_gene: TRBJ2-5
CDR3nt: TGTGCCAGCACCAGAAGCGGGCATACACAAGAGACCCAGTACTTC
CDR3aa: CASTRSGHTQETQYF

d_gene: TRBD2
abundance: few
v_gene: TRBV4-2
j_gene: TRBJ2-1
CDR3nt: TGTGCCAGCAGCCAAGATAAGTGGGCGGTTAGCGGGAGGGCGCGTGAGCAGTTCTTC
CDR3aa: CASSQDKWAVSGRAREQFF

d_gene: TRBD1
abundance: -
v_gene: TRBV7-9
j_gene: TRBJ2-7
CDR3nt: TGTGCCAGCAGCTCCCGAGGGGGCCTGAGCTCCTACGAGCAGTACTTC
CDR3aa: CASSSRGGLSSYEQYF

d_gene: TRBD1
abundance: few
v_gene: TRBV6-1
j_gene: TRBJ1-2
CDR3nt: TGTGCCAGCATCGCGACAGGGACCTATGGCTACACCTTC
CDR3aa: CASIATGTYGYTF

d_gene: -
abundance: once
v_gene: TRBV28
j_gene: TRBJ1-3
CDR3nt: TGTGCCAGCGTTTCAGGATATCACTCTGGAAACACCATATATTTT
CDR3aa: CASVSGYHSGNTIYF

d_gene: -
abundance: -
v_gene: TRBV6-1
j_gene: TRBJ2-3
CDR3nt: TGTGCCAGCAGTGAACGGGAGACAGATACGCAGTATTTT
CDR3aa: CASSERETDTQYF

d_gene: -
abundance: -
v_gene: TRBV29-1
j_gene: TRBJ2-3
CDR3nt: TGCAGCGGGGGTCGGGGGGCCGAGCGGGATACGCAGTATTTT
CDR3aa: CSGGRGAERDTQYF

d_gene: TRBD1
abundance: -
v_gene: TRBV27
j_gene: TRBJ1-2
CDR3nt: TGTGCCAGCAGACTAGCAGGGGGCGGGTATGGCTACACCTTC
CDR3aa: CASRLAGGGYGYTF

d_gene: TRBD1
abundance: -
v_gene: TRBV7-9
j_gene: TRBJ1-1
CDR3nt: TGTGCCAGCAGCTTTGGGGCTGGGACAGGGCTCCGCGAAGCTTTCTTT
CDR3aa: CASSFGAGTGLREAFF

d_gene: TRBD2
abundance: -
v_gene: TRBV2
j_gene: TRBJ2-5
CDR3nt: TGTGCCAGCAGTCCGTCGCTAGCTAGCGGGAGACCCTCTCAAGAGACCCAGTACTTC
CDR3aa: CASSPSLASGRPSQETQYF

d_gene: -
abundance: few
v_gene: TRBV7-9
j_gene: TRBJ2-2
CDR3nt: TGTGCCAGCAGCTCATCAGGGTCCACCGGGGAGCTGTTTTTT
CDR3aa: CASSSSGSTGELFF

d_gene: -
abundance: -
v_gene: TRBV25-1
j_gene: TRBJ1-1
CDR3nt: TGTGCCAGCAGTCGGAACACTGAAGCTTTCTTT
CDR3aa: CASSRNTEAFF

d_gene: -
abundance: -
v_gene: TRBV5-1
j_gene: TRBJ2-1
CDR3nt: TGCGCCAGCACGGACGGGAAGCCTCCGGGCAATGAGCAGTTCTTC
CDR3aa: CASTDGKPPGNEQFF

d_gene: TRBD2
abundance: -
v_gene: TRBV28
j_gene: TRBJ2-3
CDR3nt: TGTGCCAGCAGTTCCCCTGCTAGCGGGAACACAGATACGCAGTATTTT
CDR3aa: CASSSPASGNTDTQYF

d_gene: -
abundance: -
v_gene: TRBV2
j_gene: TRBJ2-5
CDR3nt: TGTGCCAGCAGTGAAGCGACGGGCAGGGGTGAGACCCAGTACTTC
CDR3aa: CASSEATGRGETQYF

d_gene: -
abundance: -
v_gene: TRBV20-1
j_gene: TRBJ2-1
CDR3nt: TGCAGTGCTAGTCTTAATGAGCAGTTCTTC
CDR3aa: CSASLNEQFF

d_gene: -
abundance: -
v_gene: TRBV30
j_gene: TRBJ2-2
CDR3nt: TGTGCCTGGAACCAGGGACACGCGAACACCGGGGAGCTGTTTTTT
CDR3aa: CAWNQGHANTGELFF

d_gene: TRBD1
abundance: few
v_gene: TRBV7-2
j_gene: TRBJ1-5
CDR3nt: TGTGCCAGCAGCTTAGTCGGGACAGGTAGCAATCAGCCCCAGCATTTT
CDR3aa: CASSLVGTGSNQPQHF

d_gene: -
abundance: -
v_gene: TRBV7-3
j_gene: TRBJ2-2
CDR3nt: TGTGCCAGCAGCTTAGTGGCAACTAAGCTTCTCACCGGGGAGCTGTTTTTT
CDR3aa: CASSLVATKLLTGELFF

d_gene: TRBD2
abundance: once
v_gene: TRBV6-1
j_gene: TRBJ2-5
CDR3nt: TGTGCCAGCAGTGACCTGAGGGGAGGGGCACAAGAGACCCAGTACTTC
CDR3aa: CASSDLRGGAQETQYF

d_gene: -
abundance: once
v_gene: TRBV7-9
j_gene: TRBJ2-5
CDR3nt: TGTGCCAGCAGCCCTCAAGAGACCCAGTACTTC
CDR3aa: CASSPQETQYF

d_gene: -
abundance: few
v_gene: TRBV5-1
j_gene: TRBJ2-3
CDR3nt: TGCGCCAGCAGCCCCCCGCAGGCTATTACGGATACGCAGTATTTT
CDR3aa: CASSPPQAITDTQYF

d_gene: -
abundance: few
v_gene: TRBV20-1
j_gene: TRBJ2-7
CDR3nt: TGCAGTGAACAGGAGTCCTACGAGCAGTACTTC
CDR3aa: CSEQESYEQYF

d_gene: TRBD1
abundance: once
v_gene: TRBV11-3
j_gene: TRBJ1-1
CDR3nt: TGTGCCAGCAGCTCGGACAGGAGGCTGGGGGAAGCTTTCTTT
CDR3aa: CASSSDRRLGEAFF

d_gene: TRBD1
abundance: -
v_gene: TRBV19
j_gene: TRBJ2-7
CDR3nt: TGTGCCAGTTCGTACCGACAGGGTTACGAGCAGTACTTC
CDR3aa: CASSYRQGYEQYF

d_gene: TRBD1
abundance: few
v_gene: TRBV18
j_gene: TRBJ2-1
CDR3nt: TGTGCCAGCTCCTATCAAGTCGGACAGGGGAATGAGCAGTTCTTC
CDR3aa: CASSYQVGQGNEQFF

d_gene: -
abundance: few
v_gene: TRBV5-1
j_gene: TRBJ1-1
CDR3nt: TGCGCCAGCAGCTTGGAAGGCGGCATGAACACTGAAGCTTTCTTT
CDR3aa: CASSLEGGMNTEAFF

d_gene: TRBD1
abundance: -
v_gene: TRBV30
j_gene: TRBJ2-1
CDR3nt: TGTGCCTGGAGTGGGTCGGGACAGGGAAATTACAATGAGCAGTTCTTC
CDR3aa: CAWSGSGQGNYNEQFF

d_gene: -
abundance: -
v_gene: TRBV10-1
j_gene: TRBJ2-3
CDR3nt: TGCGCCAGCAGTGACCGACAACCTACGGATACGCAGTATTTT
CDR3aa: CASSDRQPTDTQYF

d_gene: TRBD1
abundance: few
v_gene: TRBV27
j_gene: TRBJ2-3
CDR3nt: TGTGCCAGCAGTCAACAGGGGTGGGGGACAGATACGCAGTATTTT
CDR3aa: CASSQQGWGTDTQYF

d_gene: -
abundance: -
v_gene: TRBV28
j_gene: TRBJ1-1
CDR3nt: TGTGCCAGCAGCCCTCATCCGATGGGCGTTACTGAAGCTTTCTTT
CDR3aa: CASSPHPMGVTEAFF

d_gene: TRBD1
abundance: -
v_gene: TRBV10-1
j_gene: TRBJ1-5
CDR3nt: TGCGCCCTCGTGGGGACAGGGCCCCCTTATAGCAATCAGCCCCAGCATTTT
CDR3aa: CALVGTGPPYSNQPQHF

d_gene: TRBD2
abundance: few
v_gene: TRBV19
j_gene: TRBJ2-2
CDR3nt: TGTGCCAGTACTAGCGGGATAACGCACACCGGGGAGCTGTTTTTT
CDR3aa: CASTSGITHTGELFF

d_gene: -
abundance: -
v_gene: TRBV7-2
j_gene: TRBJ1-2
CDR3nt: TGTGCCAGCACTATATCGAGTCGGGGATCGGGGTGGGGCTACACCTTC
CDR3aa: CASTISSRGSGWGYTF

d_gene: TRBD2
abundance: few
v_gene: TRBV30
j_gene: TRBJ2-1
CDR3nt: TGTGCCTGGAGTGTAGCGGGAGCGAACAATGAGCAGTTCTTC
CDR3aa: CAWSVAGANNEQFF

d_gene: -
abundance: few
v_gene: TRBV28
j_gene: TRBJ1-4
CDR3nt: TGTGCCAGCAGTTCGCGAGAGGGAAAACTGTTTTTT
CDR3aa: CASSSREGKLFF

d_gene: TRBD2
abundance: few
v_gene: TRBV5-1
j_gene: TRBJ2-1
CDR3nt: TGCGCCAGCAGCTTGGCAGTGACTAGCGGGTACAATGAGCAGTTCTTC
CDR3aa: CASSLAVTSGYNEQFF

d_gene: TRBD2
abundance: -
v_gene: TRBV7-2
j_gene: TRBJ2-2
CDR3nt: TGTGCCAGCAGCTACCGGGGGACTACGAACACCGGGGAGCTGTTTTTT
CDR3aa: CASSYRGTTNTGELFF